These T cell receptor beta chains were read from a single sample in a study of multiple sclerosis patients with progressive multifocal leukoencephalopathy. Libraries were prepared by immunoSEQ multiplex PCR; TCRdb keeps only in-frame clonotypes and omits some of them. The sample lists more than 30,000 clones; about 88% were seen once. Source material: PBMCs. These receptors all come from a human donor with multiple sclerosis. CDR3s include the opening cysteine and the closing phenylalanine or tryptophan. Each record gives: J gene, V gene, clone size, D gene, CDR3 DNA, CDR3 protein. D genes are given only for firm matches. Rows give clone size only sometimes, using once, few, many, or a class for an expanded clone.

>TRBJ2-7|TRBV19|NA|NA
TGTGCCAGTAACGACAGAGGCTACGAGCAGTACTTC
CASNDRGYEQYF
>TRBJ1-3|TRBV29-1|NA|NA
TGCAGCGTTGAGTTGGGGGAGCTCTCTGGAAACACCATATATTTT
CSVELGELSGNTIYF
>TRBJ2-3|TRBV7-9|NA|NA
TGTGCCAGCAGCTTAACATTGGGGCATAGCACAGATACGCAGTATTTT
CASSLTLGHSTDTQYF
>TRBJ1-1|TRBV5-1|NA|NA
TGCGCCAGCAGCTTTGGCCCTGAAGCTTTCTTT
CASSFGPEAFF
>TRBJ2-2|TRBV9|NA|NA
TGTGCCAGCAGCGCGAGAACCGACAGCGGGGAGCTGTTTTTT
CASSARTDSGELFF
>TRBJ2-7|TRBV4-3|NA|NA
TGCGCCAGCAGCCACTATGTCAGCTCCTACGAGCAGTACTTC
CASSHYVSSYEQYF
>TRBJ2-6|TRBV5-1|NA|NA
TGCGCCAGCAGCTTGAGTTCTGGGGGACTTTCCCTCTCTGGGGCCAACGTCCTGACTTTC
CASSLSSGGLSLSGANVLTF
>TRBJ2-6|TRBV5-4|NA|NA
TGTGCCAGCAGCTTGGCGGCAGGGGTTACCGGGGCCAACGTCCTGACTTTC
CASSLAAGVTGANVLTF
>TRBJ1-2|TRBV2|NA|NA
TGTGCCACGTCGGACGGGAACCGGGGCTATGGCTACACCTTC
CATSDGNRGYGYTF
>TRBJ2-3|TRBV4-3|NA|NA
TGCGCCAGCAGCCAAGAAATTGGGGGGGATACGCAGTATTTT
CASSQEIGGDTQYF
>TRBJ2-1|TRBV2|NA|NA
TGTGCCAGCAGTGAAAGACCCACTGATGAGCAGTTCTTC
CASSERPTDEQFF
>TRBJ2-3|TRBV5-4|NA|TRBD2
TGTGCCAGCAGTCAACTAGCGGGAGCCCCCACAGATACGCAGTATTTT
CASSQLAGAPTDTQYF
>TRBJ2-1|TRBV14|NA|TRBD2
TGTGCCAGCAGCCAAGAATCAGGACTAGCGGGAGTCATCAATGAGCAGTTCTTC
CASSQESGLAGVINEQFF
>TRBJ1-5|TRBV18|NA|NA
TGTGCCAGCTCAGCCGAGACAGTTCGGTTCAATCAGCCCCAGCATTTT
CASSAETVRFNQPQHF
>TRBJ2-3|TRBV30|NA|TRBD1
TGTGCCTGGAGTCGGGACAGGGCGAATACGCAGTATTTT
CAWSRDRANTQYF
>TRBJ1-1|TRBV2|once|TRBD1
TGTGCCAGACCAACAGGGGGCGGAACTGAAGCTTTCTTT
CARPTGGGTEAFF
>TRBJ2-2|TRBV4-3|NA|NA
TGCGCCAGCAGCCAAAGTGCGGCTGGCCGGGAGCTGTTTTTT
CASSQSAAGRELFF
>TRBJ1-1|TRBV5-6|NA|TRBD1
TGTGCCAGCAGCTTGGTTTGGACAGGGGGTATGAACACTGAAGCTTTCTTT
CASSLVWTGGMNTEAFF
>TRBJ2-7|TRBV7-9|NA|NA
TGTGCCAGCACCCGTAGGACAGAAACCTACGAGCAGTACTTC
CASTRRTETYEQYF
>TRBJ2-1|TRBV12-5|NA|NA
TGTGCTAGTGGTTTGGTCATCAACAATGAGCAGTTCTTC
CASGLVINNEQFF
>TRBJ1-4|TRBV14|NA|TRBD1
TGTGCCAGCAGTTCGACAGGGCCCCTCGTATCGGGTTATGAAAAACTGTTTTTT
CASSSTGPLVSGYEKLFF
>TRBJ2-7|TRBV28|NA|TRBD1
TGTGCCAGCAGTTTAATACGTCAGGGGGCCTACGAGCAGTACTTC
CASSLIRQGAYEQYF
>TRBJ2-2|TRBV30|NA|NA
TGTGCCTGGAGTTCGGTGAACACCGGGGAGCTGTTTTTT
CAWSSVNTGELFF
>TRBJ2-5|TRBV5-1|NA|NA
TGCGCCAGCAGCTCTGGGACCAACCAAGAGACCCAGTACTTC
CASSSGTNQETQYF
>TRBJ1-1|TRBV10-3|few|NA
TGTGCCATCAGTGCGGGGCAGAACACTGAAGCTTTCTTT
CAISAGQNTEAFF
>TRBJ1-1|TRBV29-1|NA|NA
TGCAGCGTACCACAGGGCGGGGGTGAAAACACTGAAGCTTTCTTT
CSVPQGGGENTEAFF
>TRBJ2-2|TRBV28|NA|NA
TGTGCCAGCAGTCCCCAAACAGGGGGGGGCACCGGGGAGCTGTTTTTT
CASSPQTGGGTGELFF
>TRBJ2-1|TRBV29-1|NA|TRBD2
TGCAGCGTTGGGCCAGGTCGGACTAGCGGGCTCTCCTACAATGAGCAGTTCTTC
CSVGPGRTSGLSYNEQFF
>TRBJ1-1|TRBV27|NA|NA
TGTGCCAGCAGCCTTGGGAACACTGAAGCTTTCTTT
CASSLGNTEAFF
>TRBJ2-5|TRBV6-5|once|NA
TGTGCCACGCGGGGACAGAGAGAAGAGACCCAGTACTTC
CATRGQREETQYF
>TRBJ1-5|TRBV18|few|NA
TGTGCCAGCTCACCCCAGGGAAGCAATCAGCCCCAGCATTTT
CASSPQGSNQPQHF
>TRBJ2-6|TRBV18|once|NA
TGTGCCAGCTCACCTGTCGCGGTTTCTGGGGCCAACGTCCTGACTTTC
CASSPVAVSGANVLTF
>TRBJ2-7|TRBV12-5|once|TRBD1
TGTGCTAGTGGTCCCCCCTCACCGGGACAGGGGTACGAGCAGTACTTC
CASGPPSPGQGYEQYF
>TRBJ2-2|TRBV28|NA|NA
TGTGCCAGCAGCATCTTAGCGGACACCGGGGAGCTGTTTTTT
CASSILADTGELFF
>TRBJ2-7|TRBV2|NA|NA
TGTGCCAGCAGTGAGAGGGCGGGGGCCTCCTACGAGCAGTACTTC
CASSERAGASYEQYF
>TRBJ2-1|TRBV6-5|once|NA
TGTGCCAGCAGCGGACCCCCGCACAATGAGCAGTTCTTC
CASSGPPHNEQFF
>TRBJ1-2|TRBV7-2|NA|NA
TGTGCCAGCAGCCCACAGGAGAACTATGGCTACACCTTC
CASSPQENYGYTF
>TRBJ2-1|TRBV5-1|once|NA
TGCGCCAGCAGCTTGGTCTCGGACTCGCGGAATGAGCAGTTCTTC
CASSLVSDSRNEQFF
>TRBJ2-1|TRBV6-5|NA|NA
TGTGCCAGCAGTGCCGCAGGGTCCTCCTACAATGAGCAGTTCTTC
CASSAAGSSYNEQFF
>TRBJ2-4|TRBV5-1|NA|NA
TGCGCCAGCAGCTGGGGGGTCCCTAAAAACATTCAGTACTTC
CASSWGVPKNIQYF
>TRBJ2-3|TRBV10-3|few|TRBD1
TGTGCCACCCGGGACAGGGGGCTGGGAGATACGCAGTATTTT
CATRDRGLGDTQYF